Shown below are 25 T cell receptor beta chains from a single sample sequenced in a study of blood T cell repertoires in COVID-19. Method: immunoSEQ multiplex PCR; TCRdb's copy keeps in-frame clones and lacks some. This table has a few hundred thousand clones, 70% to 90% appearing once. Sequenced sample: PBMCs or T cells enriched from blood (not recorded which). Receptors were obtained from a man aged 30-40 years who had recovered from COVID-19.

The chain uses TRBV18 and TRBJ2-2; D gene unclear. The length of the CDR3 is 12 residues. With 5 bases removed from V and 5 bases from J, the gap between germline ends came to 6 bases. The germline CDR1 and CDR2 sequences are KGHSH and LQKENI. Here the CDR3 reads CASSYRTGELFF. The CDR3 DNA follows: TGTGCCAGCTCATACAGAACCGGGGAGCTGTTTTTT.

The V call is TRBV6-2 or TRBV6-3, the J call TRBJ2-1; 12 nucleotides align to TRBD2. Losses at the gene ends were 5 bases for V and 5 bases for J; bases not matched to a gene: 7. The CDR3 runs 16 residues. Per germline, CDR1 MNHEY and CDR2 SVGEGT. The CDR3 nucleotides read TGTGCCAGCAGTACACCCCTAGCGGGGGGGAACAATGAGCAGTTCTTC. It encodes CASSTPLAGGNNEQFF.

The J gene is TRBJ1-1, the V gene TRBV7-2; tentatively, D is TRBD1 (6 bases). This CDR3 contains 15 residues. Germline CDR1 is SGHTA and CDR2 is FQGNSA. Between the trimmed V and J ends, which lost 0 bases and 1 base, there was a span of 9 bases. CDR3 nucleotide sequence: TGTGCCAGCAGCTTAGCGGGACACCAGAACACTGAAGCTTTCTTT. Translation: CASSLAGHQNTEAFF.

Comment on this clone: Other DNA sequences in this specimen translate into the identical CDR3. The chain recombines TRBV12-3 or TRBV12-4 with TRBJ1-1, with unresolved D. The CDR3 consists of 13 residues. V gave up 6 bases and J gave up 0 bases, with 8 bases separating them. The CDR3 coding sequence is TGTGCCAGCAGCCTCCGGGTGAACACTGAAGCTTTCTTT. Residues: CASSLRVNTEAFF.

This chain joins TRBV12-5 and TRBJ1-6; 7 nucleotides match TRBD1. The junction had 7 bases not matched to a gene; V was cut back by 5 bases and J by 0 bases. The CDR3 sequence is 17 residues long. The germline gives CDR1 LGHNT, CDR2 FRNRAP. Written as DNA, the CDR3 is TGTGCTAGTGGTACCCAGACAGGGAGCTCCTATAATTCACCCCTCCACTTT. Translated, it gives CASGTQTGSSYNSPLHF.

The chain joins TRBV3-1 (or the pseudogene TRBV3-2) to TRBJ2-5, with TRBD2 identical over 7 bases. CDR1 LGHDT and CDR2 YNNKEL come from the germline V gene (reference sequence). This CDR3 spans 16 amino acids. V trimming: 4 bases; J trimming: 0 bases; junction bases outside the gene matches: 8. CDR3 DNA sequence: TGTGCCAGCAGCCCCCTCTCGACTAGCTACCAAGAGACCCAGTACTTC. This translates into CASSPLSTSYQETQYF.

This chain uses TRBV7-9 with TRBJ2-5, with 10 nucleotides matching TRBD2. CDR1 and CDR2 (germline): SEHNR, FQNEAQ (reference sequence). V lost 0 bases, J lost 3 bases, and 10 bases stayed unmatched. The CDR3 extends over 18 amino acids. This CDR3 is CASSLASLAGDTKETQYF. Written as DNA, the CDR3 is TGTGCCAGCAGCTTAGCGTCCCTAGCGGGGGATACCAAAGAGACCCAGTACTTC.

Here the CDR3 reads CASSLIFAGADYNEQFF. The CDR3 nucleotides are TGCGCCAGCAGCTTGATTTTTGCAGGGGCTGACTACAATGAGCAGTTCTTC. The chain links TRBV5-1 to TRBJ2-1, with a tentative D call TRBD1 (6 bases). V shed 1 base and J shed 3 bases, with 17 bases lying between them. The CDR3 loop spans 17 amino acids. Germline V gene sequence: CDR1 SGHRS, CDR2 YFSETQ.

This clone was seen just once. Different DNA sequences within this sample yield the same CDR3. CDR3 amino acids: CASSERGGTEAFF. Written as DNA, the CDR3 is TGTGCCAGCAGTGAAAGGGGGGGCACTGAAGCTTTCTTT. The rearrangement uses TRBV2 and TRBJ1-1, with D possibly being TRBD1 (6 bases). The germline gives CDR1 SNHLY, CDR2 FYNNEI. V was cut by 2 bases and J by 4 bases, with 8 bases left in between. The CDR3 runs to 13 residues.

V usage is TRBV7-8 and J usage is TRBJ2-5; 8 positions match TRBD1. CDR1 and CDR2 (germline): SGHVS, FQNEAQ. V lost 5 bases and J lost 3; bases outside the gene matches: 8. This CDR3 region has 15 residues. The CDR3 region has the DNA TGTGCCAGCAGCCTCACGGGGACAGGCGAAGAGACCCAGTACTTC. This gives the protein CASSLTGTGEETQYF. Complete variable domain (other parts from reference TRBV7-8 and TRBJ2-5): GAGVSQSPRYKVAKRGQDVALRCDPISGHVSLFWYQQALGQGPEFLTYFQNEAQLDKSGLPSDRFFAERPEGSVSTLKIQRTQQEDSAVYLCASSLTGTGEETQYFGPGTRLLVL.

The genes are TRBV2 and TRBJ1-3; 8 bases map to TRBD1. This CDR3 spans 15 amino acids. Germline V lookup: CDR1 SNHLY, CDR2 FYNNEI. V lost 6 bases, J lost 0 bases, and 4 bases stayed unmatched. CDR3 DNA sequence: TGTGCCAGCAGGCGACAGGGGAGCTCTGGAAACACCATATATTTT. Residues: CASRRQGSSGNTIYF.

The genes are TRBV18 and TRBJ1-1; D may be TRBD1 (6 bases). This CDR3 is 12 amino acids long. V was clipped by 2 bases and J by 6 bases, with 7 bases between them. Germline V CDR1 and CDR2: KGHSH, LQKENI. The CDR3 DNA reads TGTGCCAGCTCACCAACAGGGCCTGAAGCTTTCTTT. Residues: CASSPTGPEAFF. The whole variable domain, filled in from reference TRBV18 and TRBJ1-1, reads NAGVMQNPRHLVRRRGQEARLRCSPMKGHSHVYWYRQLPEEGLKFMVYLQKENIIDESGMPKERFSAEFPKEGPSILRIQQVVRGDSAAYFCASSPTGPEAFFGQGTRLTVV.

This chain uses TRBV27 with TRBJ1-1, with D possibly being TRBD1 (5 bases). Looked up from germline, CDR1 is MNHEY and CDR2 is SMNVEV (reference sequence). Trimming removed 3 bases from V and 2 bases from J, with 16 bases in between. CDR3 length: 16 amino acids. The CDR3 nucleotides are TGTGCCAGCAGTTTGGGCAGGGTTGGAAAAAACACTGAAGCTTTCTTT. Its translation is CASSLGRVGKNTEAFF.

The rearrangement joins TRBV5-5 to TRBJ1-1; 7 bases map to TRBD1. The CDR3 consists of 16 residues. J gave up 0 bases and V 0 bases, and 5 bases lay outside the gene matches. CDR1 is SGHKS and CDR2 is YYEKEE in the germline V gene (reference sequence). In nucleotides, the CDR3 is TGTGCCAGCAGCTTGGCCTTGGGACAGTTGAACACTGAAGCTTTCTTT. This gives the protein CASSLALGQLNTEAFF.

The J gene is TRBJ1-6, the V gene TRBV7-8, with 9 nucleotides matching TRBD1. The germline gives CDR1 SGHVS, CDR2 FQNEAQ. The CDR3 sequence is 16 residues long. Losses at the gene ends were 7 bases for V and 7 bases for J; bases not matched to a gene: 11. The CDR3 nucleotides are TGTGCCAGCACGTTACAGGGGGCGACAGACAATTCACCCCTCCACTTT. The encoded protein is CASTLQGATDNSPLHF.

The V and J genes are TRBV5-1 and TRBJ2-3; 10 nucleotides match TRBD2. This CDR3 is built from 16 residues. In germline, CDR1 is SGHRS, CDR2 YFSETQ. J was trimmed by 1 base and V by 4 bases; bases with no gene match: 6. The CDR3 coding sequence is TGCGCCAGCAGCCAGGACGGGACTAGCGGCACAGATACGCAGTATTTT. This encodes CASSQDGTSGTDTQYF.

The V call is TRBV2, the J call TRBJ1-5; 10 nucleotides line up with TRBD1. CDR1 is SNHLY and CDR2 is FYNNEI in the germline V gene. The CDR3 covers 14 residues. The V gene end was trimmed by 7 bases and the J gene end by 5 bases; junction bases not matched to a gene: 5. In DNA, the CDR3 is TGTGCCAGCAATTTCGGGACAGGGGATCAGCCCCAGCATTTT. It yields the protein CASNFGTGDQPQHF.

The chain recombines TRBV27 with TRBJ2-7, with 9 bases identical to TRBD2. V dropped 3 bases and J dropped 3; count of bases not matched to a gene: 6. Germline V gene sequence: CDR1 MNHEY, CDR2 SMNVEV (reference sequence). The CDR3 runs 15 residues. The CDR3 here is CASSFSRGGGYEQYF. In DNA form, the CDR3 reads TGTGCCAGCAGTTTTTCGCGGGGGGGCGGCTACGAGCAGTACTTC.

This sequence joins TRBV7-9 and TRBJ2-1; tentatively, D is TRBD2 (6 bases). The V gene lost 8 bases and the J gene lost 0 bases, with 14 bases spanning the gap. This CDR3 contains 15 residues. CDR1 SEHNR and CDR2 FQNEAQ come from the germline V gene (reference sequence). Written as DNA, the CDR3 is TGTGCCAGCCCAGCTAGCGCGGGCTCCTACAATGAGCAGTTCTTC. Translated, it gives CASPASAGSYNEQFF. The full variable domain, with the rest looked up from reference TRBV7-9 and TRBJ2-1, is DTGVSQNPRHKITKRGQNVTFRCDPISEHNRLYWYRQTLGQGPEFLTYFQNEAQLEKSRLLSDRFSAERPKGSFSTLEIQRTEQGDSAMYLCASPASAGSYNEQFFGPGTRLTVL.

This clone was found once. This chain uses TRBV2 with TRBJ2-1, with D possibly TRBD1 on 6 matching bases. Germline assignment: CDR1 SNHLY and CDR2 FYNNEI. This CDR3 spans 13 amino acids. V was trimmed by 5 bases and J by 4 bases, leaving 9 bases between them. The CDR3 region is CASSPGQYNEQFF. Written as DNA, the CDR3 is TGTGCCAGCAGTCCCGGACAGTACAATGAGCAGTTCTTC. The whole variable domain, remainder taken from reference TRBV2 and TRBJ2-1, is EPEVTQTPSHQVTQMGQEVILRCVPISNHLYFYWYRQILGQKVEFLVSFYNNEISEKSEIFDDQFSVERPDGSNFTLKIRSTKLEDSAMYFCASSPGQYNEQFFGPGTRLTVL.

Only a few counts were recorded for this clone. This sequence joins TRBV27 and TRBJ2-7; 8 bases match TRBD1. This CDR3 is 14 amino acids long. J lost 2 bases, V lost 7 bases, and 7 bases had no gene match. CDR1 is MNHEY and CDR2 is SMNVEV in the germline V gene (reference sequence). The CDR3 loop reads CASTPGQATYEQYF. CDR3 nucleotide sequence: TGTGCCAGCACCCCGGGACAGGCGACCTACGAGCAGTACTTC.

CDR3 loop: CASSISAGAINYGYTF. The CDR3 DNA sequence: TGTGCCAGTAGTATCTCGGCAGGGGCTATTAACTATGGCTACACCTTC. V usage is TRBV19 and J usage is TRBJ1-2; D perhaps matches TRBD1 (6 bases). Germline lookup yields CDR1 LNHDA and CDR2 SQIVND (reference sequence). V lost 3 bases to trimming and J lost 1 base, with 15 bases between them. The CDR3 runs 16 residues.

This chain joins TRBV30 and TRBJ1-6; D is ambiguous. The CDR3 is 16 residues long. The germline V gene has CDR1 GTSNPN and CDR2 SVGIG (reference sequence). The V end lost 0 bases, the J end lost 9 bases, and 18 bases lay between the germline ends. The CDR3 DNA sequence: TGTGCCTGGAGTGTACCCTTAGCGTTAAGACGTTCACCCCTCCACTTT. Amino acid sequence: CAWSVPLALRRSPLHF.

This chain uses TRBV4-1 with TRBJ1-6, with D perhaps TRBD1 (6 bases). The germline V gene encodes CDR1 MGHRA and CDR2 YSYEKL. This CDR3 is built from 15 residues. Trimming cost V 0 bases and J 6 bases, with 9 bases left between them. CDR3 bases: TGCGCCAGCAGCCAAGACCAGGGGTCTAATTCACCCCTCCACTTT. Translation gives CASSQDQGSNSPLHF.

The J gene is TRBJ2-7, the V gene TRBV7-2, with 9 bases lining up with TRBD2. V trimming: 1 base; J trimming: 0 bases; junction bases outside the gene matches: 1. Germline lookup yields CDR1 SGHTA and CDR2 FQGNSA. The CDR3 spans 15 residues. This chain's CDR3 is CASSLVRGGSYEQYF. CDR3 nucleotide sequence: TGTGCCAGCAGCTTAGTGCGGGGGGGCTCCTACGAGCAGTACTTC.